This TCR beta chain was sequenced in a study of T cell changes during pregnancy in multiple sclerosis (dated by TCRdb to about 2019). Concerning the study at large: The study examined how the T cell repertoire changed over the course of pregnancy in women with multiple sclerosis.

Remarks on this clone: Which antigen it targets is not known. No base-level quality is on record; no much larger clone is a single base apart.

Libraries were constructed by the immunoSEQ multiplex PCR assay. Drawn from immuneACCESS, this table holds only the in-frame rearrangements with V and J called that TCRdb kept. Clones are partly lost; checked studies trace under half to an unresolved V gene and leave the rest unexplained. This sample lists 40,000 or so clones; 80% to 95% were detected once. The biggest ten clones account for roughly 0.38% of the sample. This material consisted of CD4+ T cells from peripheral blood mononuclear cells, taken after pregnancy. The sequence came from a female donor in good health, enrolled as a control in a pregnancy study.

In nucleotide form, the sequence is TGTGCCAGCAGTTTATTGCGGGGGGGCGATACGCAGTATTTT. This yields the protein CASSLLRGGDTQYF. The rearrangement combines TRBV27 with TRBJ2-3; 9 middle bases align to TRBD2. From the cysteine through the phenylalanine, the CDR3 covers 14 amino acids. The read is trimmed to its CDR3 DNA, 42 bases read in frame from base 1. For CDR1 and CDR2, the germline V gene (reference sequence) lists MNHEY and SMNVEV. Clipping removes 1 base from V and 6 bases from J, with 2 as the unmatched junction base count.